The rows below give T cell receptor beta chains drawn from one sample of a study of T cell changes during pregnancy in multiple sclerosis. Generated by immunoSEQ multiplex PCR, the TCRdb table keeps only in-frame clones and is missing some. The sample includes 20,000 to 25,000 clones, about 91% of them seen just once. Specimen: CD4+ T cells from peripheral blood mononuclear cells, collected in the third trimester of pregnancy. Receptors originate from a female donor with multiple sclerosis, enrolled in a pregnancy study. The conserved cysteine and the conserved F or W are not part of the CDR3 here. A D gene is named only where the DNA matches it firmly.

D gene | J gene | V gene | CDR3 protein
NA | TRBJ1-3 | TRBV21-1 | ASSPPGLGNSGNTIY
NA | TRBJ1-1 | TRBV7-6 | ASSRQKATEAF
NA | TRBJ2-7 | TRBV29-1 | SVEGGGRPGIAYEQY
NA | TRBJ2-4 | TRBV23-1 | ASSQCVGAEEIQY
NA | TRBJ1-4 | TRBV30 | AWSVRGPEKLF
TRBD1 | TRBJ1-1 | TRBV7-9 | ASRLAQGGGEAF
TRBD1 | TRBJ1-5 | TRBV19 | ASSVDRNQPQH
NA | NA | TRBV29-1 | SVTRGGIAEQY
TRBD1 | TRBJ1-1 | TRBV5-4 | ASSPRDRVWTEAF
TRBD1 | TRBJ1-1 | TRBV6-5 | ASSLHRGPTEAF
TRBD1 | TRBJ1-2 | TRBV5-1 | ASSWGTGLNYGYT
NA | TRBJ2-5 | TRBV7-2 | ASSSSAFEGTQY
TRBD1 | TRBJ1-1 | TRBV5-4 | ASGNSRTGVWNTEAF
NA | TRBJ1-4 | TRBV2 | ATSTGFATNEKLF
NA | TRBJ1-1 | TRBV28 | ASSFGGGSAEAF
NA | TRBJ2-3 | TRBV30 | AWSLSHTDTQY
TRBD1 | TRBJ1-2 | TRBV29-1 | SAGQGPAGYT